A few counts support the clone carrying this T cell receptor beta chain. RNA transcripts yielded amplified TCR beta CDR3 regions. The TCR CDR3 first-round RT-PCR relied on the HTBI primer set. In TCRdb, the multiplex PCR reads were re-called with MiXCR into one record per CDR3 protein. The sample holds more than 300,000 distinct CDR3 sequences; approximately 17% are singletons and the top ten take roughly two fifths. The source of the sample is a study of T cells in Graves' hyperthyroidism and ophthalmopathy. Disease lasting under 3 months, a NOSPECS grade of at least 4, and a Clinical Activity Score of at least 3 were features of the ophthalmopathy patients. Per germline, CDR1 MGHRA and CDR2 YSYEKL. This CDR3 is built from 17 residues. V was shortened by 1 base and J by 7 bases, with 20 bases between the two germline ends.

The sample taken for sequencing was blood. The rearrangement uses TRBV4-1 and TRBJ1-5, with D perhaps matching TRBD1 (6 bases). This clonotype was obtained from a man aged 18 to 30 with Graves' ophthalmopathy. The CDR3 nucleotides read TGCGCCAGCAGCCAAGGTCAGGCCAGGGGAATCGGACAGCCCCAGCATTTT. This translates into CASSQGQARGIGQPQHF.